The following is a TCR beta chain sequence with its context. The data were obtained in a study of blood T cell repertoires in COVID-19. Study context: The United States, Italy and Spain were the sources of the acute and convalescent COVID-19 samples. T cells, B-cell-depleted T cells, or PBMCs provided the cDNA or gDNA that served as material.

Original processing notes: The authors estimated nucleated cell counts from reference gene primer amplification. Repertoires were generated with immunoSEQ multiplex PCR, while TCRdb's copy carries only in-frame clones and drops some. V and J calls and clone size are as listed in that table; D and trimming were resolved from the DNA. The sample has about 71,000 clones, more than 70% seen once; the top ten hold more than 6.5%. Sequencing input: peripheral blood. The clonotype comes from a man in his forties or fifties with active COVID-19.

In DNA, the CDR3 is TGTGCCAGCAGCGTAACTAGCGGGGGAGCCAAAAACATTCAGTACTTC. It specifies CASSVTSGGAKNIQYF. V is TRBV11-2 and J is TRBJ2-4; TRBD2 aligns across 11 bases. The CDR3 length is 16 residues. Germline V gives CDR1 SGHAT, CDR2 FQNNGV. The V segment lost 5 bases and the J segment 0 bases; nucleotides outside the gene matches: 3.